This T cell receptor (beta chain) was sequenced for a study of shared T cell receptors in the human thymus. Repertoires were generated with immunoSEQ multiplex PCR, while TCRdb's copy carries only in-frame clones and drops some. The sample yields around 730,000 clones, over 75% seen once. Deletions cut 6 bases from V and 11 bases from J, with 13 bases between. This CDR3 spans 11 amino acids. Germline loops: CDR1 SEHNR, CDR2 FQNEAQ (reference sequence). The same specimen was also included in a second study, on human thymus T cells. That work states: Infants served as donors; they were healthy and Finnish and were having corrective surgery for congenital heart defects. Thymus specimens were resections from corrective heart surgery. Thymic repertoires from unrelated individuals overlapped highly, related research reported.

V and J are TRBV7-9 and TRBJ1-1; tentatively, D is TRBD1 (5 bases). The sequencing sample was made of thymocytes. The receptor's source is a girl less than two years old with a congenital heart defect. This chain's CDR3 is CASRKRGRAFF. CDR3 bases: TGTGCCAGCAGGAAAAGGGGAAGGGCTTTCTTT.